This passage covers 7 T cell receptor beta chains from one sample sequenced in a study of naive and memory T cell subsets. Both TRBC1 and TRBC2 were covered by a beta constant-region primer of two equimolar oligonucleotides. The ligated cDNA underwent four PCR rounds using SP2 and nested alpha and beta constant-region primers. Each CDR3 protein gets one entry after TCRdb re-called the UMI-ligation and nested PCR reads with MiXCR. The sample holds over 65,000 distinct CDR3 sequences, over 8.5% seen once. The source material was naive CD8+ T cells from blood. These receptors were collected from a human donor in good health.

The chain is built from TRBV20-1 and TRBJ2-1; the match to TRBD2 covers 11 bases. The CDR3 runs 17 residues. J gave up 0 bases and V 0 bases, and 4 bases lay outside the gene matches. Germline lookup yields CDR1 DFQATT and CDR2 SNEGSKA (reference sequence). The CDR3, as DNA: TGCAGTGCTAGAGAACTAGCGGGAGATCGCTCCTACAATGAGCAGTTCTTC. Translation gives CSARELAGDRSYNEQFF.

This clonotype has ten or more counts. This chain uses TRBV25-1 with TRBJ1-5, with D perhaps TRBD1 (5 bases). Deletions cut 4 bases from V and 1 base from J, with 8 bases between. CDR3 length: 14 residues. In germline, CDR1 is MGHDK, CDR2 SYGVNS. The CDR3 reads CASSAGASNQPQHF. The CDR3 DNA follows: TGTGCCAGCAGTGCCGGGGCGAGCAATCAGCCCCAGCATTTT.

Ten or more counts support this clonotype. The chain recombines TRBV2 with TRBJ2-1; a weak D match, TRBD2 (6 bases). V shed 7 bases and J shed 5 bases, with 15 bases lying between them. From germline, CDR1 is SNHLY and CDR2 FYNNEI. The CDR3 spans 14 residues. The CDR3 coding sequence is TGTGCCAGCATGGCGGGATCCGGGAACAATGAGCAGTTCTTC. It codes for CASMAGSGNNEQFF.

This clonotype came up a few times. V usage is TRBV20-1 and J usage is TRBJ2-1; D gene ambiguous. Trimming pared 5 bases from V and 1 base from J, leaving 6 bases between. The germline V gene has CDR1 DFQATT and CDR2 SNEGSKA (reference sequence). The CDR3 consists of 12 residues. The CDR3 loop reads CSALPSYNEQFF. The CDR3 bases are TGCAGTGCTCTTCCTTCCTACAATGAGCAGTTCTTC.

This clonotype was counted many times. The rearrangement joins TRBV29-1 to TRBJ2-2; no definite D call. This CDR3 is built from 14 residues. CDR1 is SQVTM, CDR2 ANQGSEA, per germline. V dropped 4 bases and J dropped 6 bases, with 15 bases sitting between them. This chain's CDR3 is CSVAGLHESGELFF. The CDR3 bases are TGCAGCGTTGCCGGGCTCCACGAGTCCGGGGAGCTGTTTTTT.

This clonotype has more than one count but fewer than ten. This chain uses TRBV7-9 with TRBJ1-5; D gene ambiguous. Trimming stripped 3 bases from V and 6 bases from J, with 9 bases between. The CDR3 spans 13 residues. Germline V lookup: CDR1 SEHNR, CDR2 FQNEAQ (reference sequence). The CDR3 coding sequence is TGTGCCAGCAGCTTCTCGGACGGTCAGCCCCAGCATTTT. This codes for CASSFSDGQPQHF.

This clonotype was observed at least ten times. V and J are TRBV6-1 and TRBJ2-7; a weak D match, TRBD1 (5 bases). Germline V gene data show CDR1 as MNHNS and CDR2 as SASEGT. This CDR3 has 14 amino acids. Trimming pared 1 base from V and 3 bases from J, leaving 10 bases between. The CDR3 region has the DNA TGTGCCAGCAGTGAAGTCGACAGATACTACGAGCAGTACTTC. Translated, it gives CASSEVDRYYEQYF.